The source of this T cell receptor beta chain is a study of response to subunit inactivated influenza vaccine. Study findings and constraints: The authors put forward the suggestion that each seasonal influenza vaccination may bring in only a limited number of new T cells.

TCRdb redid the calling of the RT-PCR reads with MiXCR, one entry per CDR3 protein. This sample carries 500,000 to 550,000 distinct CDR3 sequences, around 7.9% of them seen once, and the ten largest clones take about an eighth. V lost 0 bases, J lost 5 bases, and 13 bases lay in between. In germline, CDR1 is SGHKS, CDR2 YYEKEE (reference sequence). The CDR3 loop spans 15 amino acids. As regards this clonotype: Its antigen is not identified.

The source material was PBMCs from blood, sampled less than 30 months after vaccination. The rearrangement uses TRBV5-5 and TRBJ2-3; perhaps TRBD1 as D (6 bases). The TCR was taken from a man aged 50 to 75 who received an inactivated influenza vaccine. The CDR3 nucleotides are TGTGCCAGCAGCTTGGCTATACAGGGAATAGATACGCAGTATTTT. It yields the protein CASSLAIQGIDTQYF.